One and the same sample provided the 4 T cell receptor beta chains below, sequenced in a study of T cells in Graves' hyperthyroidism and ophthalmopathy (dated by TCRdb to about 2019). To prepare the library, multiplex PCR was applied. The sequencer was an Illumina HiSeq 2000. TCR beta CDR3 regions were amplified from RNA transcripts. For the first round of RT-PCR on the TCR CDR3, the HTBI primer set was used together with the Qiagen OneStep RT-PCR kit. The public reads were reanalyzed by TCRdb: fastp trimming at Q25, MiXCR alignment, in-frame beta chains only. Rows merge per CDR3 protein into single entries with the most common DNA and genes. For this sample there are about 300,000 distinct CDR3 sequences; roughly 17% appear just once. The ten largest clones take up roughly a third of the sample. The sequencing sample was made of blood. These receptors all stem from a young man with Graves' hyperthyroidism.

This clonotype was recorded at least ten times. The chain is built from TRBV12-3 or TRBV12-4 and TRBJ1-2; D is undetermined. CDR3 size: 15 residues. V was clipped by 3 bases and J by 4 bases, with 15 bases between them. The CDR3 protein is CASSFSAGLSYGYTF. The CDR3 DNA follows: TGTGCCAGCAGTTTTTCGGCAGGATTATCCTATGGCTACACCTTC.

This clonotype was seen at least ten times. This rearrangement joins TRBV18 to TRBJ1-1, with D unclear. CDR1 KGHSH and CDR2 LQKENI come from the germline V gene. V was clipped by 4 bases and J by 3 bases, with 21 bases between them. The CDR3 contains 17 residues. The CDR3 sequence: CASSLVRPVRDYTEAFF. The CDR3 bases are TGTGCCAGCTCACTGGTCCGGCCAGTTAGAGACTACACTGAAGCTTTCTTT. Complete variable domain (other parts from reference TRBV18 and TRBJ1-1): NAGVMQNPRHLVRRRGQEARLRCSPMKGHSHVYWYRQLPEEGLKFMVYLQKENIIDESGMPKERFSAEFPKEGPSILRIQQVVRGDSAAYFCASSLVRPVRDYTEAFFGQGTRLTVV.

This clonotype was found a few times. V is TRBV10-3 and J is TRBJ2-1; D perhaps matches TRBD2 (6 bases). The ends were cut back, 5 bases at V and 5 bases at J, with 10 bases in the middle. Germline lookup yields CDR1 ENHRY and CDR2 SYGVKD. The CDR3 is 13 residues long. DNA of the CDR3: TGTGCCATCAGTAGGGGACTGAACAATGAGCAGTTCTTC. This encodes CAISRGLNNEQFF.

This clonotype has ten or more counts. The CDR3 nucleotides are TGTGCCAGCGTGACCGGGACTTCCTCTTACAATGAGCAGTTCTTC. Encoded protein: CASVTGTSSYNEQFF. The V call is TRBV2, the J call TRBJ2-1; possible D gene TRBD2, 6 bases. This CDR3 spans 15 amino acids. Looked up from germline, CDR1 is SNHLY and CDR2 is FYNNEI. Trimming removed 8 bases at V and 4 bases at J, with 18 bases between.